The rows below give T cell receptor beta chains drawn from one sample of a study of PD-1 blockade in classical Hodgkin lymphoma. Repertoires were generated with immunoSEQ multiplex PCR, while TCRdb's copy carries only in-frame clones and drops some. The sample has 75,000 to 100,000 clones; 81% are singletons. Sequences were derived from peripheral blood mononuclear cells (PBMCs), sampled before the second cycle of nivolumab. The source is a human donor with classical Hodgkin lymphoma. CDR3s include the opening cysteine and the closing phenylalanine or tryptophan. A D gene is named only where the DNA matches it firmly. Expanded clones get a size class; other rows say once, few or many, or leave the size out.

D gene: -
V gene: TRBV5-1
J gene: TRBJ2-7
clone size: -
CDR3 DNA: TGCGCCAGCCGGCCCCAAGACGGGGGCTACGAGCAGTACTTC
CDR3 protein: CASRPQDGGYEQYF

D gene: -
V gene: TRBV4-1
J gene: TRBJ1-1
clone size: few
CDR3 DNA: TGCGCCAGCGGTGGGGGGTGGAACACTGAAGCTTTCTTT
CDR3 protein: CASGGGWNTEAFF

D gene: -
V gene: TRBV5-1
J gene: TRBJ1-1
clone size: -
CDR3 DNA: TGCGCCAGCAGCGCCGGGGGGGTCCTGAACACTGAAGCTTTCTTT
CDR3 protein: CASSAGGVLNTEAFF

D gene: -
V gene: TRBV6-5
J gene: TRBJ1-1
clone size: few
CDR3 DNA: TGTGCCAGCAGTTCCAACTCCGGGACAGAAGCTTTCTTT
CDR3 protein: CASSSNSGTEAFF

D gene: TRBD2
V gene: TRBV7-3
J gene: TRBJ2-2
clone size: -
CDR3 DNA: TGTGCCAGCAGCCCTAGCGGTACCGGGGAGCTGTTTTTT
CDR3 protein: CASSPSGTGELFF

D gene: TRBD2
V gene: TRBV27
J gene: TRBJ2-2
clone size: once
CDR3 DNA: TGTGCCAGCAGTTCCTGGGGGGGGGCGAACACCGGGGAGCTGTTTTTT
CDR3 protein: CASSSWGGANTGELFF

D gene: -
V gene: TRBV29-1
J gene: TRBJ2-5
clone size: -
CDR3 DNA: TGCAGCTTCTCCCCAGGGAACCAAGAGACCCAGTACTTC
CDR3 protein: CSFSPGNQETQYF

D gene: -
V gene: TRBV5-4
J gene: TRBJ2-7
clone size: -
CDR3 DNA: TGTGCCTCCGGTGAGACTAACTCCTACGAGCAGTACTTC
CDR3 protein: CASGETNSYEQYF

D gene: TRBD1
V gene: TRBV7-2
J gene: TRBJ2-7
clone size: -
CDR3 DNA: TGTGCCTCCAACCCAGGGGGCCCCTACGAGCAGTACTTC
CDR3 protein: CASNPGGPYEQYF

D gene: TRBD1
V gene: TRBV13
J gene: TRBJ2-7
clone size: few
CDR3 DNA: TGTGCCAGCAGCACTCAGGGGGCGCGGTACGAGCAGTACTTC
CDR3 protein: CASSTQGARYEQYF

D gene: -
V gene: TRBV27
J gene: TRBJ1-4
clone size: few
CDR3 DNA: TGTGCCAGCAGTTTACATTTTTCTTACGAAAAACTGTTTTTT
CDR3 protein: CASSLHFSYEKLFF

D gene: TRBD2
V gene: TRBV27
J gene: TRBJ2-7
clone size: -
CDR3 DNA: TGTGCCAGCAGTGCGTCCCGACTAGCGGGCCACGAGCAGTACTTC
CDR3 protein: CASSASRLAGHEQYF

D gene: TRBD1
V gene: TRBV29-1
J gene: TRBJ2-7
clone size: -
CDR3 DNA: TGCAGCGCTCGTCCCGGGACAGGGTCCTACGAGCAGTACTTC
CDR3 protein: CSARPGTGSYEQYF

D gene: -
V gene: TRBV5-1
J gene: TRBJ2-1
clone size: -
CDR3 DNA: TGCGCCAGCAGCCTAACCGTGAGCTCCTACAATGAGCAGTTCTTC
CDR3 protein: CASSLTVSSYNEQFF

D gene: TRBD2
V gene: TRBV27
J gene: TRBJ2-7
clone size: -
CDR3 DNA: TGTGCCAGCAGCTTTCTCAGGCAAGGGGCCGGGGGACGGGGGGACGAGCAGTACTTC
CDR3 protein: CASSFLRQGAGGRGDEQYF

D gene: TRBD1
V gene: TRBV30
J gene: TRBJ1-4
clone size: -
CDR3 DNA: TGTGCCTGGACCAAACTCCGCCAGGGGGTGGGAAAACTGTTTTTT
CDR3 protein: CAWTKLRQGVGKLFF

D gene: -
V gene: TRBV7-8
J gene: TRBJ1-1
clone size: -
CDR3 DNA: TGTGCCAGCAGCCGCAGACTACCGAACACTGAAGCTTTCTTT
CDR3 protein: CASSRRLPNTEAFF

D gene: TRBD2
V gene: TRBV19
J gene: TRBJ2-2
clone size: -
CDR3 DNA: TGTGCCAGTAGTATTCTAGCGGTGAACACCGGGGAGCTGTTTTTT
CDR3 protein: CASSILAVNTGELFF

D gene: -
V gene: TRBV28
J gene: TRBJ2-1
clone size: -
CDR3 DNA: TGTGCCAGCAGTTCCCCCCGTGGGTCCTACAATGAGCAGTTCTTC
CDR3 protein: CASSSPRGSYNEQFF

D gene: -
V gene: TRBV10-3
J gene: TRBJ1-1
clone size: -
CDR3 DNA: TGTGCCATCAGTGGGGGGGAGGGGAACACTGAAGCTTTCTTT
CDR3 protein: CAISGGEGNTEAFF

D gene: -
V gene: TRBV30
J gene: TRBJ2-3
clone size: few
CDR3 DNA: TGTGCCTGGAGTAGGTCCTCCCTCGCAGATACGCAGTATTTT
CDR3 protein: CAWSRSSLADTQYF

D gene: -
V gene: TRBV7-2
J gene: TRBJ2-1
clone size: -
CDR3 DNA: TGTGCCAGCAGCTTAGCGGCTAGGGGGAACAATGAGCAGTTCTTC
CDR3 protein: CASSLAARGNNEQFF

D gene: -
V gene: TRBV10-3
J gene: TRBJ2-3
clone size: -
CDR3 DNA: TGTGCCATCACCTCAGCAGATACGCAGTATTTT
CDR3 protein: CAITSADTQYF

D gene: TRBD1
V gene: TRBV4-3
J gene: TRBJ2-1
clone size: -
CDR3 DNA: TGCGCCAGCAGCTCAGGACAGGGGGCTGGGGATGAGCAGTTCTTC
CDR3 protein: CASSSGQGAGDEQFF

D gene: TRBD1
V gene: TRBV2
J gene: TRBJ2-1
clone size: -
CDR3 DNA: TGTGCCAGCATCAACAGGGGGCTTTACAATGAGCAGTTCTTC
CDR3 protein: CASINRGLYNEQFF

D gene: TRBD2
V gene: TRBV29-1
J gene: TRBJ2-3
clone size: -
CDR3 DNA: TGCAGCGTTGGAGGGACTAGCGGGCCGGCCACAGATACGCAGTATTTT
CDR3 protein: CSVGGTSGPATDTQYF

D gene: -
V gene: TRBV2
J gene: TRBJ1-5
clone size: -
CDR3 DNA: TGTGCCAGCAGTGGGAGGGGAGGGGTTAATCAGCCCCAGCATTTT
CDR3 protein: CASSGRGGVNQPQHF

D gene: TRBD2
V gene: TRBV5-4
J gene: TRBJ2-3
clone size: -
CDR3 DNA: TGTGCCAGCAGCTTAGCGGGAGGAGTACAAGATACGCAGTATTTT
CDR3 protein: CASSLAGGVQDTQYF

D gene: -
V gene: TRBV12-5
J gene: TRBJ2-1
clone size: -
CDR3 DNA: TGTGCTAGTGGGCTGTGGGGGGCAGGAGGTCTCTACAATGAGCAGTTCTTC
CDR3 protein: CASGLWGAGGLYNEQFF

D gene: -
V gene: TRBV21-1
J gene: TRBJ1-5
clone size: -
CDR3 DNA: TGTGCCAGCAGCACCAACAGGGAGCAGCCCCAGCATTTT
CDR3 protein: CASSTNREQPQHF

D gene: -
V gene: TRBV7-2
J gene: TRBJ2-5
clone size: -
CDR3 DNA: TGTGCCAGCAGCCAGGAGGCGTTTGGGACCCAGTACTTC
CDR3 protein: CASSQEAFGTQYF

D gene: TRBD2
V gene: TRBV18
J gene: TRBJ2-5
clone size: -
CDR3 DNA: TGTGCCAGCTCACCTGGGACTAGCCAAGAGACCCAGTACTTC
CDR3 protein: CASSPGTSQETQYF

D gene: -
V gene: TRBV18
J gene: TRBJ1-4
clone size: -
CDR3 DNA: TGTGCCAGCTCACCTAGCCAGGGGAGTGAAAAACTGTTTTTT
CDR3 protein: CASSPSQGSEKLFF

D gene: -
V gene: TRBV5-4
J gene: TRBJ2-3
clone size: -
CDR3 DNA: TGTGCCAGCACCGGCTGGGATACGCAGTATTTT
CDR3 protein: CASTGWDTQYF

D gene: -
V gene: TRBV5-6
J gene: TRBJ2-7
clone size: few
CDR3 DNA: TGTGCCAGCAGCTTGGGGTTGGTAGGGGAGCAGTACTTC
CDR3 protein: CASSLGLVGEQYF

D gene: -
V gene: TRBV9
J gene: TRBJ2-1
clone size: few
CDR3 DNA: TGTGCCAGCAGCGTTGTTAGCGCCTACAATGAGCAGTTCTTC
CDR3 protein: CASSVVSAYNEQFF

D gene: TRBD1
V gene: TRBV5-5
J gene: TRBJ2-7
clone size: -
CDR3 DNA: TGTGCCAGCAGCTTGGTAACAGGGGGCTTGGAAGAGCAGTACTTC
CDR3 protein: CASSLVTGGLEEQYF

D gene: -
V gene: TRBV7-2
J gene: TRBJ2-2
clone size: -
CDR3 DNA: TGTGCCAGCAGCTGGGGCCAACTGAAGAGGACCGGGGAGCTGTTTTTT
CDR3 protein: CASSWGQLKRTGELFF

D gene: TRBD2
V gene: TRBV9
J gene: TRBJ2-3
clone size: -
CDR3 DNA: TGTGCCAGCAGCGTAGCTACGGGAGGGCAGGGCACAGATACGCAGTATTTT
CDR3 protein: CASSVATGGQGTDTQYF

D gene: TRBD1
V gene: TRBV5-4
J gene: TRBJ2-7
clone size: -
CDR3 DNA: TGTGCCAGCAGCCTACGGACAGGCGTATCCTACGAGCAGTACTTC
CDR3 protein: CASSLRTGVSYEQYF

D gene: TRBD2
V gene: TRBV14
J gene: TRBJ2-1
clone size: -
CDR3 DNA: TGTGCCAGCAGCCGGCTGGCGGGAGAGTATGAGCAGTTCTTC
CDR3 protein: CASSRLAGEYEQFF

D gene: -
V gene: TRBV5-1
J gene: TRBJ1-1
clone size: -
CDR3 DNA: TGCGCCAGCAGCTGGACCGACAGCGGTAACACTGAAGCTTTCTTT
CDR3 protein: CASSWTDSGNTEAFF

D gene: -
V gene: TRBV20-1
J gene: TRBJ2-3
clone size: -
CDR3 DNA: TGCAGTGCTCCTACTGGAGATACGCAGTATTTT
CDR3 protein: CSAPTGDTQYF

D gene: -
V gene: TRBV7-2
J gene: TRBJ2-3
clone size: -
CDR3 DNA: TGTGCCAGCAGCTTAGGTCCAGGGAGCACAGATACGCAGTATTTT
CDR3 protein: CASSLGPGSTDTQYF

D gene: -
V gene: TRBV5-1
J gene: TRBJ2-7
clone size: -
CDR3 DNA: TGCGCCAGCAGCCGGGTGGGGCAAGGTAGCTCCTACGAGCAGTACTTC
CDR3 protein: CASSRVGQGSSYEQYF

D gene: -
V gene: TRBV11-2
J gene: TRBJ1-2
clone size: -
CDR3 DNA: TGTGCCAGCAGCTTAGATAGGTCTGTCGGCTACACCTTC
CDR3 protein: CASSLDRSVGYTF

D gene: -
V gene: TRBV5-4
J gene: TRBJ1-5
clone size: -
CDR3 DNA: TGTGCCAGCAGCTTGGGGGGAGATAGCAATCAGCCCCAGCATTTT
CDR3 protein: CASSLGGDSNQPQHF

D gene: TRBD1
V gene: TRBV7-2
J gene: TRBJ1-2
clone size: -
CDR3 DNA: TGTGCCAGCAGCTTAGGCGCATCCGGGACAGGGGGTCGCTACACCTTC
CDR3 protein: CASSLGASGTGGRYTF

D gene: TRBD2
V gene: TRBV30
J gene: TRBJ2-6
clone size: -
CDR3 DNA: TGTGCCTCGGGGACTAGCGGGCTTGCTGGGGCCAACGTCCTGACTTTC
CDR3 protein: CASGTSGLAGANVLTF

D gene: -
V gene: TRBV18
J gene: TRBJ2-7
clone size: -
CDR3 DNA: TGTGCCAGCTCACCACCAAGCGGGTACGAGCAGTACTTC
CDR3 protein: CASSPPSGYEQYF

D gene: TRBD1
V gene: TRBV30
J gene: TRBJ1-2
clone size: few
CDR3 DNA: TGTGCCTGGAGGACAGGGCGAGATGGCTACACCTTC
CDR3 protein: CAWRTGRDGYTF

D gene: TRBD1
V gene: TRBV28
J gene: TRBJ1-1
clone size: -
CDR3 DNA: TGTGCCAGCAGTCCCGGGGACAGGGTACTTCCCCTTGAGAACACTGAAGCTTTCTTT
CDR3 protein: CASSPGDRVLPLENTEAFF

D gene: -
V gene: TRBV14
J gene: TRBJ2-2
clone size: few
CDR3 DNA: TGTGCCAGCAGCCTTCACGGGACTTATAACACCGGGGAGCTGTTTTTT
CDR3 protein: CASSLHGTYNTGELFF

D gene: TRBD2
V gene: TRBV28
J gene: TRBJ2-1
clone size: -
CDR3 DNA: TGTGCCAGCAGTTCCCCCACTAGCGGGAGTACAGGTGAGCAGTTCTTC
CDR3 protein: CASSSPTSGSTGEQFF

D gene: -
V gene: TRBV2
J gene: TRBJ1-6
clone size: -
CDR3 DNA: TGTGCCAGCAGTTACCGGACATATTCACCCCTCCACTTT
CDR3 protein: CASSYRTYSPLHF

D gene: -
V gene: TRBV27
J gene: TRBJ1-2
clone size: -
CDR3 DNA: TGTGCCAGCAGACCAACCCCGGTAGGGCTAGATGGCTACACCTTC
CDR3 protein: CASRPTPVGLDGYTF

D gene: -
V gene: TRBV19
J gene: TRBJ2-1
clone size: -
CDR3 DNA: TGTGCCAGTAGCGTTGGCTACAATGAGCAGTTCTTC
CDR3 protein: CASSVGYNEQFF

D gene: -
V gene: TRBV18
J gene: TRBJ1-5
clone size: -
CDR3 DNA: TGTGCCAGCTCACCAGGGACCGATCAGCCCCAGCATTTT
CDR3 protein: CASSPGTDQPQHF

D gene: -
V gene: TRBV5-1
J gene: TRBJ2-5
clone size: -
CDR3 DNA: TGCGCCAGCAGCCTCCGGGCTAGCGTCCAAGAGACCCAGTACTTC
CDR3 protein: CASSLRASVQETQYF